The 12 T cell receptor beta chains below all came from one sample that was sequenced in a study of CD8 T cells in Susac syndrome. An amount of RNA that ranged from roughly 0.5 to 1 ug was reverse transcribed with random hexamers. TCRdb reprocessed the immunoSEQ multiplex PCR reads via MiXCR and lists one record per CDR3 protein. The sample includes some 76,000 distinct CDR3 sequences, more than 85% of them seen just once. What was sequenced was CD8+ T cells from PBMCs. These receptors all come from a human donor with multiple sclerosis.

The chain joins TRBV27 to TRBJ1-1; D gene unclear. Germline loops: CDR1 MNHEY, CDR2 SMNVEV (reference sequence). Trimming pared 4 bases from V and 1 base from J, leaving 7 bases between. CDR3 length: 13 amino acids. The CDR3 loop is CASSWAGNTEAFF. The CDR3 coding sequence is TGTGCCAGCAGTTGGGCGGGGAACACTGAAGCTTTCTTT.

The V gene is TRBV30, the J gene TRBJ2-7, with D perhaps TRBD2 (5 bases). This CDR3 contains 16 residues. Between the trimmed V and J ends, which lost 2 bases and 2 bases, there was a span of 19 bases. CDR1 is GTSNPN, CDR2 SVGIG, per germline (reference sequence). The DNA for the CDR3 is TGTGCCTGGAGTAACCCAGCGGCCCGGGAAACCTACGAGCAGTACTTC. This codes for CAWSNPAARETYEQYF.

This clonotype was recorded only once. J is TRBJ1-1 and V is TRBV28; the D is unclear. The CDR3 runs 15 residues. The V end was cut by 2 bases, the J end by 3 bases, with 13 bases between. Germline V gene data show CDR1 as MDHEN and CDR2 as SYDVKM. The CDR3 protein is CASSLGPDGYTEAFF. Here the CDR3 DNA reads TGTGCCAGCAGTTTAGGGCCGGACGGGTACACTGAAGCTTTCTTT.

This clonotype was detected only once. The chain employs TRBV28 and TRBJ2-1, with D unresolved. Germline lookup yields CDR1 MDHEN and CDR2 SYDVKM. V was clipped by 0 bases and J by 4 bases, with 4 bases between them. The CDR3 runs 13 residues. The CDR3 bases are TGTGCCAGCAGTTTATGGCAGTACAATGAGCAGTTCTTC. Protein product: CASSLWQYNEQFF.

This chain uses TRBV10-2 with TRBJ2-7; TRBD1 is a possible D gene (5 bases). Germline loops: CDR1 WSHSY, CDR2 SAAADI. This CDR3 comprises 15 residues. V lost 7 bases and J lost 5, with 21 bases in between. CDR3 region: CASTGRALGADEQYF. DNA of the CDR3: TGCGCCAGCACTGGACGGGCTCTAGGGGCGGACGAGCAGTACTTC.

The chain uses TRBV27 and TRBJ1-2, with 7 bases fitting TRBD1. The junction had 7 bases not matched to a gene; V was cut back by 1 base and J by 2 bases. The length of the CDR3 is 16 residues. The germline CDR1 and CDR2 sequences are MNHEY and SMNVEV (reference sequence). As DNA, the CDR3 is TGTGCCAGCAGTTTATTTGGGGACAGAAAAAACTATGGCTACACCTTC. Translating gives CASSLFGDRKNYGYTF.

V and J are TRBV20-1 and TRBJ1-1; 8 bases fit TRBD1. The CDR3 loop spans 12 amino acids. Trimming removed 5 bases from V and 7 bases from J; junction bases left unmatched: 6. Germline V gene sequence: CDR1 DFQATT, CDR2 SNEGSKA (reference sequence). The CDR3 spells CSALAGGNEAFF. In DNA form, the CDR3 reads TGCAGTGCTCTGGCAGGGGGCAATGAAGCTTTCTTT.

This clonotype showed up just a few times. The chain recombines TRBV27 with TRBJ2-7, with D uncertain. V was clipped by 2 bases and J by 2 bases, with 10 bases between them. The CDR3 totals 14 residues. Per germline, CDR1 MNHEY and CDR2 SMNVEV (reference sequence). The CDR3 region has the DNA TGTGCCAGCAGTTTAGGCGGCGGCCCCTACGAGCAGTACTTC. Translated, it gives CASSLGGGPYEQYF.

A single count supports this clonotype. The chain joins TRBV5-6 to TRBJ2-7, with a tentative D call TRBD1 (5 bases). The CDR3 sequence is 15 residues long. CDR1 is SGHDT, CDR2 YYEEEE, per germline. V lost 0 bases and J lost 2, with 12 bases in between. The CDR3 is CASSLELGPTYEQYF. The CDR3 DNA follows: TGTGCCAGCAGCTTGGAGTTGGGGCCAACCTACGAGCAGTACTTC.

This clonotype was observed once. The chain is built from TRBV6-1 and TRBJ1-5, with 12 bases aligning to TRBD1. Looked up from germline, CDR1 is MNHNS and CDR2 is SASEGT. V lost 6 bases, J lost 2 bases, and 11 bases stayed unmatched. The CDR3 has 18 amino acids. The CDR3 is CASSSLGTGGIRNQPQHF. CDR3 in DNA: TGTGCCAGCAGCTCCCTAGGGACAGGGGGCATCCGCAATCAGCCCCAGCATTTT.

The chain uses TRBV20-1 and TRBJ2-6; D is possibly TRBD2 (6 bases). Germline-derived CDR1 and CDR2 are DFQATT and SNEGSKA (reference sequence). V dropped 2 bases and J dropped 1 base, with 12 bases sitting between them. The CDR3 extends over 16 amino acids. The CDR3 sequence: CSARLTSLSGANVLTF. The CDR3 region has the DNA TGCAGTGCTAGATTGACTAGTCTGTCTGGGGCCAACGTCCTGACTTTC.

This rearrangement joins TRBV6-9 to TRBJ2-7; no definite D call. V was clipped by 8 bases and J by 2 bases, with 16 bases between them. The CDR3 sequence is 14 residues long. CDR1 is MNHGY, CDR2 SVAAGI, per germline. CDR3 DNA sequence: TGTGCCAGCCCTAGACACTCGGATCCCTACGAGCAGTACTTC. Translation: CASPRHSDPYEQYF.